This entry lists 29 T cell receptor beta chains sequenced from one sample in a study of tumor and adjacent non-tumor tissue in lung cancer. A modified ARM-PCR protocol with three rounds of nested PCR amplified TCRbeta. TCRdb independently ran MiXCR on the multiplex PCR reads; one entry per CDR3 protein. The sample gives fewer than 100,000 distinct CDR3 sequences, under 80% of which show up once; 20% to 25% is in the top ten. This sample's RNA came from whole unsorted tissue. More than 3 cm separated this lung sample from the edge of the tumor. The sample consisted of distant non-tumor lung tissue. Receptors originate from a woman aged 45-60 years with non-small cell lung cancer.

This clonotype appeared a single time. Compared with germline, one end of the junction differs, possibly owing to a read error. The V call is TRBV11-2, the J call TRBJ2-7, with 9 bases matching TRBD1. Germline-derived CDR1 and CDR2 are SGHAT and FQNNGV. The CDR3 runs to 15 residues. CDR3 in DNA: TGTGCCAACAGCACCGGGACAGGGTACACCTACGAGCAATACTTC. It translates to CANSTGTGYTYEQYF.

A word on this clonotype: Mismatch with germline at one junction end may stem from a read error. CDR3: CVSTEDSTTGTRCF. In nucleotides, the CDR3 is TGTGTCAGCACCGAAGACAGTACCACAGGTACGCGGTGTTTT. This chain connects TRBV6-6 to TRBJ2-3, with D maybe TRBD1 (5 bases). Germline V gives CDR1 MNHNY, CDR2 SVGAGI (reference sequence). The CDR3 covers 14 residues.

The CDR3 region has the DNA TGTCCAAGCAGTACCCAGGGACACACAGATACGCAGTATTTT. Amino acids: CPSSTQGHTDTQYF. The genes are TRBV6-6 and TRBJ2-3; possible D gene TRBD1, 6 bases. CDR3 length: 14 amino acids. Germline V gene lookup returns CDR1 MNHNY and CDR2 SVGAGI (reference sequence).

The gene calls are TRBV6-2 or TRBV6-3 and TRBJ2-1; D perhaps matches TRBD2 (5 bases). This CDR3 has 16 amino acids. Trimming removed 6 bases from V and 1 base from J, with 16 bases in between. The germline gives CDR1 MNHEY, CDR2 SVGEGT. The CDR3 loop is CASSYPMEASYNEQFF. DNA of the CDR3: TGTGCCAGCAGCTATCCCATGGAGGCTTCCTACAATGAGCAGTTCTTC.

This sequence joins TRBV20-1 and TRBJ2-7; D uncertain. Germline V gene lookup returns CDR1 DFQATT and CDR2 SNEGSKA (reference sequence). Trimming stripped 3 bases from V and 3 bases from J, with 18 bases between. CDR3 size: 15 residues. The CDR3 sequence is CSARSSCGADYEQYF. The CDR3 DNA reads TGCAGTGCTAGGTCCTCATGTGGCGCGGACTACGAGCAGTACTTC.

Regarding this clonotype: A read error may produce the germline difference seen at one junction end. The rearrangement uses TRBV5-5 and TRBJ2-6; D is perhaps TRBD2 (6 bases). This CDR3 contains 17 residues. CDR1 and CDR2 (germline): SGHKS, YYEKEE (reference sequence). The CDR3 coding sequence is TGTACCAGCAGCTCGGAGGGCAAGACCTATGGGGCCAACGTCGTGACTTTC. It translates to CTSSSEGKTYGANVVTF.

This chain links TRBV6-5 with TRBJ1-2; TRBD1 matches at 7 bases. The ends lost 8 bases at V and 10 bases at J; junction bases unmatched: 7. This CDR3 region has 11 residues. Per germline, CDR1 MNHEY and CDR2 SVGAGI. The CDR3 coding sequence is TGTGCCAGCGGGAGGGACAGTGACTACACCTTC. Protein product: CASGRDSDYTF.

The rearrangement links TRBV28 to TRBJ2-1; 7 bases agree with TRBD2. Trimming cost V 2 bases and J 3 bases; bases outside gene matches: 4. The germline gives CDR1 MDHEN, CDR2 SYDVKM. The CDR3 is 15 residues long. CDR3 residues: CASSLGGSRYNEQFF. The CDR3 DNA reads as TGTGCCAGCAGTTTAGGCGGGAGTCGCTACAATGAGCAGTTCTTC. Supplemented by reference TRBV28 and TRBJ2-1, the full variable domain reads DVKVTQSSRYLVKRTGEKVFLECVQDMDHENMFWYRQDPGLGLRLIYFSYDVKMKEKGDIPEGYSVSREKKERFSLILESASTNQTSMYLCASSLGGSRYNEQFFGPGTRLTVL.

This clonotype appeared many times. The chain uses TRBV11-2 and TRBJ1-3; a weak D match, TRBD1 (5 bases). The V gene's germline CDR1 is SGHAT and CDR2 FQNNGV. Trimming took off 7 bases at V and 5 bases at J, with 15 bases between the two ends. The CDR3 length is 14 residues. DNA of the CDR3: TGTGCCAGCAACCAGAAGAGGGGTAGAAACACCATATATTTT. Its translation: CASNQKRGRNTIYF.

The chain links TRBV29-1 to TRBJ1-2; tentatively, D is TRBD1 (5 bases). The CDR3 sequence is 16 residues long. Looked up from germline, CDR1 is SQVTM and CDR2 is ANQGSEA. Trimming took 7 bases from V and 0 from J, leaving 21 bases between them. CDR3 region: CSDPDRVPTSNYGYTF. CDR3 DNA sequence: TGCAGCGACCCAGACAGAGTACCCACCTCTAACTATGGCTACACCTTC.

On this clonotype itself: The final CDR3 position lacks the conserved phenylalanine or tryptophan, pointing to a likely read error. This chain connects TRBV4-1 to TRBJ2-7; either TRBD1 or TRBD2 may supply D (5 bases each). Germline-derived CDR1 and CDR2 are MGHRA and YSYEKL. The CDR3 runs to 15 residues. The CDR3 bases are TGCCCCAGTAGCCAACCCGGGACGAACTCCTACGAGCAGTACATC. Protein sequence: CPSSQPGTNSYEQYI.

This clonotype was recorded once. A clone one base away is much larger, so this may be a read error. The chain recombines TRBV7-8 with TRBJ1-1, with unresolved D. V lost 4 bases and J lost 1, with 10 bases in between. Germline V gives CDR1 SGHVS, CDR2 FQNEAQ. The CDR3 runs 14 residues. CDR3 residues: CASSWTVTNTEAFF. The DNA of the CDR3 is TGTGCCAGCAGCTGGACTGTGACGAACACTGAAGCTTTCTTT.

As concerns this clonotype: The conserved phenylalanine or tryptophan normally closing the CDR3 is absent here, so this likely arose from a read error. CDR3: CSVLPLTTNYGYTL. The CDR3 nucleotides read TGCAGCGTCCTCCCCCTGACGACTAACTATGGCTACACCCTC. This sequence joins TRBV29-1 and TRBJ1-2; no clear D gene. V was cut by 6 bases and J by 0 bases, with 14 bases left in between. Germline-derived CDR1 and CDR2 are SQVTM and ANQGSEA. The CDR3 consists of 14 residues.

Of note for this clonotype: Likely a read error: the CDR3 ends without its conserved phenylalanine or tryptophan. The chain uses TRBV11-2 and TRBJ2-7; D remains ambiguous. There are 12 residues in the CDR3. The V gene's germline CDR1 is SGHAT and CDR2 FQNNGV. CDR3 sequence (DNA): TGTGTCAGCAGCTTTAATGCCCACGAGCAGTACTTG. Translation: CVSSFNAHEQYL.

The genes are TRBV6-5 and TRBJ2-1; 12 bases align to TRBD2. With V trimmed by 9 bases and J by 12 bases, 18 bases remained unmatched. Per the germline V gene, CDR1 is MNHEY and CDR2 is SVGAGI. The CDR3 spans 16 residues. The CDR3 nucleotides are TGTGCCAGTAGCCCCCCGACTAGCGGGAGCTCCCATGTGCAGTTCTTC. This sequence encodes CASSPPTSGSSHVQFF.

As for this clonotype: The germline gene is not matched at one end of the junction; a read error may be the cause. V is TRBV6-5 and J is TRBJ2-1; no definite D call. The germline CDR1 and CDR2 sequences are MNHEY and SVGAGI. The CDR3 is 13 amino acids. In DNA, the CDR3 is TGTGCCAGCAGTTACGACATGGGCCATGAGCAGTTTTTC. It translates to CASSYDMGHEQFF.

Details on this clonotype: Germline is not matched at one junction end, which may reflect a read error. This chain connects TRBV6-6 to TRBJ2-7, with a possible D match to TRBD1 (6 bases). Germline lookup yields CDR1 MNHNY and CDR2 SVGAGI (reference sequence). The CDR3 runs to 14 residues. The CDR3 region has the DNA TGTACCAACAGTTCCCGGGACAAAACCTACGAGCATTACTTC. Translating it yields CTNSSRDKTYEHYF.

Turning to this clonotype: This may come from a read error, since a much larger clone is one base off. The CDR3 DNA is TGTGCCAGCGTAGACGGTTCTAGGTACGAGCAGCACTTC. It codes for CASVDGSRYEQHF. This chain links TRBV28 with TRBJ2-7, with D unresolved. The V gene's germline CDR1 is MDHEN and CDR2 SYDVKM. The CDR3 covers 13 residues.

A note on this clonotype: An end of the junction differs from the germline gene, which may be a read error. V and J are TRBV6-1 and TRBJ2-7; TRBD1 matches at 9 bases. This CDR3 comprises 15 residues. Germline CDR1 is MNHNS and CDR2 is SASEGT. The CDR3 DNA reads as TGTGTCAGCAGTGAGCGGGACAGGGAGATCTACGGGCAGTACTTC. Protein product: CVSSERDREIYGQYF.

Points on this clonotype: The limits of the CDR3 on the DNA are not certain, so only TCRdb's listed CDR3 is given. The rearrangement joins TRBV28 to TRBJ2-7; the D call TRBD1 from the table was never checked on the DNA. The germline gives CDR1 MDHEN, CDR2 SYDVKM. From its first to its last residue, the CDR3 has 15 amino acids. The CDR3 sequence: CASSTSGRGAHDQYF.

The chain combines TRBV4-1 with TRBJ2-7; D call uncertain. V lost 6 bases and J 2 bases, leaving 11 bases between the germline ends. Germline V gene lookup returns CDR1 MGHRA and CDR2 YSYEKL. The CDR3 has 13 residues. This CDR3 reads CASSRTTAYEQYF. Here the CDR3 DNA reads TGCGCCAGCAGTCGAACTACAGCCTACGAGCAGTACTTC.

Comments on this clonotype: A read error may produce the germline difference seen at one junction end. V usage is TRBV6-1 and J usage is TRBJ1-2; the match to TRBD1 covers 8 bases. The CDR3 length is 15 residues. Germline V gene data show CDR1 as MNHNS and CDR2 as SASEGT. CDR3 sequence reads: CASSPTGQGDYGHTF. In nucleotides, the CDR3 is TGTGCCAGTAGTCCTACCGGACAGGGAGACTATGGCCACACCTTC.

About this clonotype itself: One end of the junction fails to match germline, which may point to a read error. The rearrangement links TRBV6-5 to TRBJ2-2, with a weak D call TRBD1 (6 bases). The CDR3 sequence is 19 residues long. Looked up from germline, CDR1 is MNHEY and CDR2 is SVGAGI. In DNA, the CDR3 is TGTGCCGGCAGCCTTCGTTCCCCGGGACATGGGAGAAGGACCGGGGAGCTGTTTTTT. Its translation: CAGSLRSPGHGRRTGELFF.

This clonotype was detected once. The chain links TRBV11-2 to TRBJ2-2; D is perhaps TRBD1 or TRBD2 (5 bases each). The CDR3 consists of 16 residues. Trimming removed 9 bases from V and 2 bases from J, with 19 bases in between. Germline-derived CDR1 and CDR2 are SGHAT and FQNNGV. CDR3 in amino acids: CASSLMGESNTGELFF. CDR3 nucleotides: TGTGCCAGTAGCCTCATGGGGGAGTCAAACACCGGGGAGCTGTTTTTT.

This clonotype was detected only once. At one end the junction does not follow the germline gene, possibly because of a read error. The genes are TRBV5-6 and TRBJ1-2, with no clear D. Germline V gene lookup returns CDR1 SGHDT and CDR2 YYEEEE. CDR3 size: 17 residues. The DNA for the CDR3 is TGTGTCAGCATCCCGGCAGGATTCAGGTCCTCTAACTATGGCTACACCTTC. This sequence encodes CVSIPAGFRSSNYGYTF.

Details on this clonotype: At one of its ends the junction is not consistent with the germline gene, which may arise from a read error. The V gene is TRBV11-2, the J gene TRBJ2-1, with 9 bases fitting TRBD2. The CDR3 contains 15 residues. Germline CDR1 reads SGHAT; CDR2 reads FQNNGV. CDR3 sequence: CASSLEVSGRAEQFF. The CDR3 DNA sequence: TGTGCTAGCAGCTTAGAAGTTAGCGGGAGAGCTGAGCAGTTCTTC.

Only one count was recorded for this clonotype. One junction end disagrees with the germline gene, perhaps due to a read error. The DNA for the CDR3 is TGCAGTGCTAACAGAGGGAACGAGCAAGAGACCCGGTATTTC. This translates into CSANRGNEQETRYF. This chain joins TRBV20-1 and TRBJ2-5; possible D gene TRBD2, 5 bases. This CDR3 comprises 14 residues. Germline values: CDR1 DFQATT, CDR2 SNEGSKA (reference sequence).

Comment on this clonotype: A read error may account for a junction end that differs from germline. J is TRBJ1-5 and V is TRBV6-5; 12 bases map to TRBD1. Germline CDR1 and CDR2: MNHEY and SVGAGI. There are 15 residues in the CDR3. The CDR3 loop reads CAGRRGTGGFQPQHF. CDR3 DNA: TGTGCCGGCAGACGAGGGACAGGGGGCTTTCAGCCTCAGCATTTT.

About this clonotype: Likely a read error: the CDR3 ends without its conserved phenylalanine or tryptophan. No DNA is shown, since the ends of the CDR3 on it are uncertain; the CDR3 is the one TCRdb lists. CDR3 amino acids: CASSLDLADTRYC. V is TRBV11-2 and J is TRBJ2-3. The CDR3 length is 13 residues, termini included. Germline CDR1 SGHAT, CDR2 FQNNGV.